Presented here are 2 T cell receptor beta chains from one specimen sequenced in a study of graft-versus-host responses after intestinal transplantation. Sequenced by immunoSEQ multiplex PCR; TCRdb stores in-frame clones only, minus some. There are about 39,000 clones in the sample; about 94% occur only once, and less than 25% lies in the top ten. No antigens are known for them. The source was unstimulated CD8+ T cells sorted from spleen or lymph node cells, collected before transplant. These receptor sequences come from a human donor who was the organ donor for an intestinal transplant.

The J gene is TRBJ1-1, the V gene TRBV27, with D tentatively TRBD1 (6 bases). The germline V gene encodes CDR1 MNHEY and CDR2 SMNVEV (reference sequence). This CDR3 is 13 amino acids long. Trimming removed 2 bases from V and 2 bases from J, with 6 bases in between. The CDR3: CASSLGTNTEAFF. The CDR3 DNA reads TGTGCCAGCAGTTTAGGGACAAACACTGAAGCTTTCTTT.

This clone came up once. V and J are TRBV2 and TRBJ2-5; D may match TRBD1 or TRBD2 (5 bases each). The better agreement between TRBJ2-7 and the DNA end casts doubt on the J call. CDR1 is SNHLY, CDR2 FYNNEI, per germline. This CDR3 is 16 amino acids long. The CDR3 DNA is TGTGCCAGCAGTGAAAAACTGGGAGACAGAGACTACGAGCAGTACTTC. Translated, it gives CASSEKLGDRDYEQYF.